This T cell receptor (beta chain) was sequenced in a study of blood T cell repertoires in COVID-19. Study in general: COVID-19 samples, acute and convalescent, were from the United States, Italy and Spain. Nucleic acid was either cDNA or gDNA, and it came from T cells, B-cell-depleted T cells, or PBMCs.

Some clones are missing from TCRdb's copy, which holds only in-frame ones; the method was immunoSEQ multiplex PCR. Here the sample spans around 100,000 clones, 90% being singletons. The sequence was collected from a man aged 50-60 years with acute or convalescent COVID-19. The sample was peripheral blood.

CDR3 bases: TGTGCCAGCAGTGAGGAACTAGCGGGAGCTACCGAGCAGTACTTC. Its protein is CASSEELAGATEQYF. The chain combines TRBV2 with TRBJ2-7, with 11 bases identical to TRBD2. The length of the CDR3 is 15 residues. Looked up from germline, CDR1 is SNHLY and CDR2 is FYNNEI. J gave up 6 bases and V 3 bases, and 7 bases lay outside the gene matches.